Included here is one TCR beta chain sequence, with context. This record belongs to a study of shared clonotypes between healthy human individuals. Naive CD4+ cells were CD45RA-selected; the remaining cells were memory. Using immunoSEQ multiplex PCR, the repertoire was profiled, and TCRdb retains in-frame clones only, with some absent. The table shows 2 million to 3 million clones, with approximately 90% occurring only once. The CDR3 spans 14 residues. Germline-derived CDR1 and CDR2 are SNHLY and FYNNEI. Between the trimmed V and J ends, which lost 8 bases and 5 bases, there was a span of 15 bases. Sequenced: naive CD4+ T cells sorted from blood. Subset meaning: CD45RA+ positively selected. This receptor was taken from a man aged 18 to 29 in good health. This sequence joins TRBV2 and TRBJ2-2, with D perhaps TRBD2 (6 bases). This CDR3 is CASLDRETTGELFF. The CDR3 nucleotides read TGTGCCAGCTTAGATCGGGAGACAACCGGGGAGCTGTTTTTT.